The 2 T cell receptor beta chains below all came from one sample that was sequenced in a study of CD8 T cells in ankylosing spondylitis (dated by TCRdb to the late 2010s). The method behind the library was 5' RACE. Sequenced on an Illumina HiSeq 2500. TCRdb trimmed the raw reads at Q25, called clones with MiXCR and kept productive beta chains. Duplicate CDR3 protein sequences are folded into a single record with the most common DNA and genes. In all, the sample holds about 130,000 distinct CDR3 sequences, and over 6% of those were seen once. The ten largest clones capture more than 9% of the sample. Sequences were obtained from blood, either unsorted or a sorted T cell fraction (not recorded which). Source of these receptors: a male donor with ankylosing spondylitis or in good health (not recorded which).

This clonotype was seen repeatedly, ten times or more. CDR3 nucleotides: TGCAGCGTTGCGCAGGGAGGAGAGACCCAGTACTTC. It translates to CSVAQGGETQYF. V and J are TRBV29-1 and TRBJ2-5; tentatively, D is TRBD2 (6 bases). CDR1 is SQVTM and CDR2 is ANQGSEA in the germline V gene. The CDR3 runs 12 residues. Trimming pared 4 bases from V and 4 bases from J, leaving 10 bases between.

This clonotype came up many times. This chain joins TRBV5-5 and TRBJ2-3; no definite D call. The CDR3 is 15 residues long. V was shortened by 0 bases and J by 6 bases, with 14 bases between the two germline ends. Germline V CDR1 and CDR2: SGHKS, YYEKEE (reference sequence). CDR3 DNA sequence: TGTGCCAGCAGCTTGGCTCCAACCTTTGGCGATACGCAGTATTTT. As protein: CASSLAPTFGDTQYF.